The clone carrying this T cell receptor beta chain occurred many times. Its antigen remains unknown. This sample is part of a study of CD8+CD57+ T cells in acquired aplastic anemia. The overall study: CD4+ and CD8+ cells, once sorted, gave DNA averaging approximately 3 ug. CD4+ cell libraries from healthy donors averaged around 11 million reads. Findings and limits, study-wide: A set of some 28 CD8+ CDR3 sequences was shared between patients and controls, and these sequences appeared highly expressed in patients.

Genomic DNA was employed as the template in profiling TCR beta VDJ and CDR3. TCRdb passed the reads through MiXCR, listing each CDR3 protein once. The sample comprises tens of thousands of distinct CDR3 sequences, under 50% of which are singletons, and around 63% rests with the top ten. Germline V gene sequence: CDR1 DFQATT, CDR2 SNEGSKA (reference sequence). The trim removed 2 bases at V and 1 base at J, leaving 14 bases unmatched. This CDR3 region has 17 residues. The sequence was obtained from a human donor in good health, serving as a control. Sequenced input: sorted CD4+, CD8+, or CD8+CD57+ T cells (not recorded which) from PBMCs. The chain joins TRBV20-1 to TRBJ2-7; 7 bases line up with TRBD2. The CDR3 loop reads CSARTPRLERGSYEQYF. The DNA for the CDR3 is TGCAGTGCTAGAACCCCCAGGTTGGAGCGGGGTTCCTACGAGCAGTACTTC.